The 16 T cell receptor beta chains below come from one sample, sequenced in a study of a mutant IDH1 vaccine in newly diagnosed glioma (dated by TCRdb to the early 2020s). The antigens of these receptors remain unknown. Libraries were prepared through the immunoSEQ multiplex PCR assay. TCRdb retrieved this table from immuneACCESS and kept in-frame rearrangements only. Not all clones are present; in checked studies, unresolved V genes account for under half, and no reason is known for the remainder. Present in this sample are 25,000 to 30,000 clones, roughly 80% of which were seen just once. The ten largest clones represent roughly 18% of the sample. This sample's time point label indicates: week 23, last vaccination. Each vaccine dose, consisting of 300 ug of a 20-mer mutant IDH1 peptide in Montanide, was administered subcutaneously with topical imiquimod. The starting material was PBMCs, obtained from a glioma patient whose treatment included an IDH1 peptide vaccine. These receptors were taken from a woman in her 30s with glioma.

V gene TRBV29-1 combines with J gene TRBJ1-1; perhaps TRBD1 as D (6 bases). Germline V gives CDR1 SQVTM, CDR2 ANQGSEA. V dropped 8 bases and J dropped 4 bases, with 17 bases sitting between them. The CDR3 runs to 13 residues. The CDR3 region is CSPLGAGGTEAFF. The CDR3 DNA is TGCAGCCCCTTGGGGGCTGGGGGCACTGAAGCTTTCTTT.

The CDR3 loop is CASIPDISTDTQYF. The CDR3 DNA reads TGTGCCAGCATTCCGGACATAAGCACAGATACGCAGTATTTT. V and J are TRBV21-1 and TRBJ2-3; the table gives TRBD1 as D, unverified against the DNA. TRBV21-1 is a pseudogene. The CDR3 is 14 residues long.

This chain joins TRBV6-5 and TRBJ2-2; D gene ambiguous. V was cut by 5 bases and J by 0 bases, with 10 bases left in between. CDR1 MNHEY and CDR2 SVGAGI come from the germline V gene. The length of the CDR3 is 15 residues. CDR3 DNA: TGTGCCAGCAGTACCCCTTGGCCGAACACCGGGGAGCTGTTTTTT. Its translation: CASSTPWPNTGELFF.

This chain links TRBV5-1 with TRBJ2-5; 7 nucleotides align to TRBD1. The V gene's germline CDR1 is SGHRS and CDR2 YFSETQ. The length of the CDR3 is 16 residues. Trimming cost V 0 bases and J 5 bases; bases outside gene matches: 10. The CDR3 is CASSLAAGGGRETQYF. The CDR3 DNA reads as TGCGCCAGCAGCTTGGCAGCAGGGGGTGGCAGGGAGACCCAGTACTTC.

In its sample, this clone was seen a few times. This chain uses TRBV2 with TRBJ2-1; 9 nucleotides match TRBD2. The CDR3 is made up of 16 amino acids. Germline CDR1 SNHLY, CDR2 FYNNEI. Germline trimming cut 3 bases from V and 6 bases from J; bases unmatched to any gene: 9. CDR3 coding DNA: TGTGCCAGCAGTGATGTTGGGCTAGCGGGGACCAATGAGCAGTTCTTC. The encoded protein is CASSDVGLAGTNEQFF.

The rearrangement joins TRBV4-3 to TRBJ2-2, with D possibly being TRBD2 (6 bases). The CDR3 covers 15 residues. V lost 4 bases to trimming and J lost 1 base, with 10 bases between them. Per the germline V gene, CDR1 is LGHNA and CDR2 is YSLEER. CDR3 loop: CASSPRSGNTGELFF. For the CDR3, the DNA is TGCGCCAGCAGCCCTCGTAGCGGGAACACCGGGGAGCTGTTTTTT.

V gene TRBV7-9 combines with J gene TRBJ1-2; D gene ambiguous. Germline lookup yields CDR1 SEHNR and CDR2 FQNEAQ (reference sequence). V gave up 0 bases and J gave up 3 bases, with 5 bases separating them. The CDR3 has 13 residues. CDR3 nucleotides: TGTGCCAGCAGCTTAGCGACCTACTATGGCTACACCTTC. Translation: CASSLATYYGYTF.

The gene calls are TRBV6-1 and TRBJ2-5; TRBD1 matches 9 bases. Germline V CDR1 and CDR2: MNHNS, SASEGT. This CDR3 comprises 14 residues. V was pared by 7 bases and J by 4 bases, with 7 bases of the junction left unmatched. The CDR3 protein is CASTPTGGGETQYF. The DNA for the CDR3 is TGTGCCAGCACCCCGACAGGGGGGGGAGAGACCCAGTACTTC.

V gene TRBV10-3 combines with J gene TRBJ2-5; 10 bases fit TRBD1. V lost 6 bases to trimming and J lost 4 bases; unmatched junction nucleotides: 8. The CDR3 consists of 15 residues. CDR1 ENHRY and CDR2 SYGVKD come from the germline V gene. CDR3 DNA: TGTGCCATCAGCGGTGGGACAGGGGTCGGAGAGACCCAGTACTTC. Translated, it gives CAISGGTGVGETQYF.

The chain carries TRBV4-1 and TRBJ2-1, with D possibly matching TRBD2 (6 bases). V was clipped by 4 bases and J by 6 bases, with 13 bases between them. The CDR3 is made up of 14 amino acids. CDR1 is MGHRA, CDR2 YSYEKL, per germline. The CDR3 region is CASSRPQEGNEQFF. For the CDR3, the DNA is TGCGCCAGCAGCCGGCCACAGGAGGGCAATGAGCAGTTCTTC.

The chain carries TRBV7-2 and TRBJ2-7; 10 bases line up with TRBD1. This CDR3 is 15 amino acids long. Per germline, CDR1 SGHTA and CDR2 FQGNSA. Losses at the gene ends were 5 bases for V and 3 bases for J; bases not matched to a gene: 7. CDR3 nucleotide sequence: TGTGCCAGCAGCATAGGGGGGACAGGGGACTACGAGCAGTACTTC. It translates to CASSIGGTGDYEQYF.

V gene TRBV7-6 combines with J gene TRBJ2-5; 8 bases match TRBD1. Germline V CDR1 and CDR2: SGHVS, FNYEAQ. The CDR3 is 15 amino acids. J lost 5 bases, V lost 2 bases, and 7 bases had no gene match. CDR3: CASSLWDRRTETQYF. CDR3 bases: TGTGCCAGCAGCTTATGGGACAGGCGAACGGAGACCCAGTACTTC.

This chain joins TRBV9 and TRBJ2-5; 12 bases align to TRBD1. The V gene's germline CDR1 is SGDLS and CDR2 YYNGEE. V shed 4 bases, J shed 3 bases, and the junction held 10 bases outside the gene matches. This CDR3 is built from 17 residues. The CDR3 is CASSPTGQGAKKETQYF. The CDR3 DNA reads TGTGCCAGCAGCCCTACGGGACAGGGGGCGAAAAAAGAGACCCAGTACTTC.

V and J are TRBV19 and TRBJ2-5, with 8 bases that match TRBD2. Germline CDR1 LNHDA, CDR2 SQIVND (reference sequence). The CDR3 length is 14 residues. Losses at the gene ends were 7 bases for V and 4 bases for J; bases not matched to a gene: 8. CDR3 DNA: TGTGCCAGTAACCACGGGGGACTAGGAGAGACCCAGTACTTC. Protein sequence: CASNHGGLGETQYF.

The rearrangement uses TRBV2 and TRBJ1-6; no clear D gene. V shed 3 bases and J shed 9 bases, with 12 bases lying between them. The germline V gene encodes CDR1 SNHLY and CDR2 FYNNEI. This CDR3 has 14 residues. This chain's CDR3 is CASSDLGGSSPLHF. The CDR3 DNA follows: TGTGCCAGCAGTGATCTGGGTGGGAGTTCACCCCTCCACTTT.

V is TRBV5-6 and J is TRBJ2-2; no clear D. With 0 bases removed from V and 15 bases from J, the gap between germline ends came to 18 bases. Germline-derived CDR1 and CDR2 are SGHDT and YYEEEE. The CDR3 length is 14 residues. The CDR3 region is CASSLGGTRKELFF. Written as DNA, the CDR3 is TGTGCCAGCAGCTTGGGGGGAACCCGGAAAGAGTTGTTTTTT. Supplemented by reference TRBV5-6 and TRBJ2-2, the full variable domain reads DAGVTQSPTHLIKTRGQQVTLRCSPKSGHDTVSWYQQALGQGPQFIFQYYEEEERQRGNFPDRFSGHQFPNYSSELNVNALLLGDSALYLCASSLGGTRKELFFGEGSRLTVL.